This T cell receptor beta chain was identified during a study of CD8 T cells in ankylosing spondylitis (dated by TCRdb to the late 2010s). With respect to the entire study: To find TCR variants linked to disease, the study profiled T cell receptor beta repertoires in ankylosing spondylitis patients and healthy donors. The whole study cohort included over a hundred healthy donors and about two dozen ankylosing spondylitis patients. Samples of peripheral blood were taken, and for ankylosing spondylitis patients, synovial fluid was collected as well.

General findings and caveats noted by the study authors: Blood from ankylosing spondylitis patients appeared to be characterized by a TCR beta motif made up of about 8 highly homologous amino acid variants. Some of the motif variants had been reported before in the synovial fluid and blood of reactive arthritis patients, a finding that suggests common disease-initiation mechanisms. The disease-linked clones showed a CD8+ phenotype and occurred at relatively low frequencies in peripheral blood. Significant enrichment of the disease-linked clones was reported in matched synovial fluid samples from ankylosing spondylitis patients.

CDR1 and CDR2 are drawn from the germline V gene: KGHDR, SFDVKD. After removal of 5 bases from V and 7 bases from J, the junction retains 9 bases not matched to a gene. The CDR3 measures 14 amino acids from cysteine to phenylalanine. CDR3 DNA only is kept here, 42 bases in frame from base 1. Sequencing relied on an Illumina HiSeq 2500. Quantitative 5'-RACE with molecular barcodes was the method used to prepare the TCR beta libraries. Per the authors' processing: A new computational method, built on a probabilistic model of VDJ rearrangement, was used to identify disease-linked TCR variants. The public sequencing data were trimmed at Q25 with fastp and processed into clonotypes with MiXCR by TCRdb, which kept only in-frame beta chains. Rows are unified per CDR3 protein, each entry keeping the most common DNA and genes. The V and J calls follow TCRdb's processing rather than the paper's. The sample table records 150,000 to 200,000 distinct CDR3 sequences; around 18% of these occur just once. The top ten clonotypes cover about 8.3% of the sample.

There are a few counts of this clonotype. Its cognate antigen has yet to be identified. The sample holds no much larger clone one base away, and base qualities are not on file. The receptor's source is a male donor with ankylosing spondylitis or in good health (not recorded which). The rearrangement joined TRBV24-1 to TRBJ2-7; 8 bases in the middle match TRBD2. The sequenced sample was blood, either unsorted or a sorted T cell fraction (not recorded which). The nucleotide sequence reads as follows: TGTGCCACCAGTGCCTCAGCGGGAGCGCAGGAGCAGTACTTC. This sequence encodes CATSASAGAQEQYF.